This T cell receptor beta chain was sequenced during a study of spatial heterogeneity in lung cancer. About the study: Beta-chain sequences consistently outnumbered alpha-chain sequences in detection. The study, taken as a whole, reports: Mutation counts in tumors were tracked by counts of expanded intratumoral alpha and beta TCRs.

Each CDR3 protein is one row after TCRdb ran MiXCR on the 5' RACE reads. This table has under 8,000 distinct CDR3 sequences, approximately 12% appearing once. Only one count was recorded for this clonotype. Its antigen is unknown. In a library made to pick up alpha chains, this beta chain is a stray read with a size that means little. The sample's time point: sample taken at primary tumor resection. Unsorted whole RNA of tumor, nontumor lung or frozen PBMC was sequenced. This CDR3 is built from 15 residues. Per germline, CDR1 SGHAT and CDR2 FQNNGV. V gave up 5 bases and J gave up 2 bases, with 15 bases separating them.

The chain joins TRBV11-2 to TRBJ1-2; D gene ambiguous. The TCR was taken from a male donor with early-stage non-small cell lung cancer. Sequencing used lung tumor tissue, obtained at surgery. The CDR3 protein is CASSPIQGGNYGYTF. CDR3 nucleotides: TGTGCCAGCAGCCCAATTCAAGGAGGGAACTATGGCTACACCTTC.